This entry features one TCR beta chain sequence. This record belongs to a study of control samples from healthy donors and cancer patients. Data came from immunoSEQ multiplex PCR; TCRdb stores just in-frame clones and leaves some out. The profile shows 80,000 to 100,000 clones, roughly 92% of them singletons. The CDR3 extends over 13 amino acids. Germline values: CDR1 MNHEY, CDR2 SVGAGI. With 6 bases clipped from V and 9 bases from J, the junction kept 7 bases outside the gene matches. The chain recombines TRBV6-5 with TRBJ1-3, with 8 bases lining up with TRBD1. Input material: blood. The source is a human donor in good health. The donor label of this sample is uncertain. CDR3 protein: CASSLDRGSTIYF. The CDR3 DNA reads as TGTGCCAGCAGCCTCGACAGGGGCAGCACCATATATTTT.